This T cell receptor (beta chain) came from a study of OX40 agonist ivuxolimab in advanced cancers. TCRdb's table, derived via immunoSEQ multiplex PCR, lists solely in-frame clones and lacks some. Of some 14,000 clones listed, 80% are singletons. This CDR3 comprises 15 residues. The V gene end was trimmed by 6 bases and the J gene end by 4 bases; junction bases not matched to a gene: 7. In germline, CDR1 is MNHEY, CDR2 SVGAGI. The TCR comes from an adult with an advanced solid tumor such as melanoma, head and neck, liver or kidney cancer. This specimen consisted of CD4+ or CD8+ T cells sorted from blood, obtained in a trial of the OX40 agonist ivuxolimab. The genes are TRBV6-5 and TRBJ2-1; 9 bases agree with TRBD1. CDR3 coding DNA: TGTGCCAGCAGCCCCCGGGACAGGGTTTACAATGAGCAGTTCTTC. As protein: CASSPRDRVYNEQFF.